The 12 T cell receptor beta chains below come from one sample, sequenced in a study of patients and donors after allogeneic stem cell transplantation. TCRdb re-called the RT-PCR reads with MiXCR, one entry per CDR3 protein. The sample holds about 960,000 distinct CDR3 sequences, over 15% seen once. What was sequenced was blood, either unsorted or a sorted T cell fraction (not recorded which). Receptors originate from a human donor who was either an allogeneic HSCT recipient or a stem cell or donor lymphocyte infusion donor (not recorded which). It is not recorded whose cells these are; they may come from a transplant donor.

The CDR3 DNA follows: TGTGCCAGCAGCGCTCTGGGACTAGCGCAATACAATGAGCAGTTCTTC. This sequence encodes CASSALGLAQYNEQFF. The rearrangement joins TRBV11-3 to TRBJ2-1, with 10 nucleotides matching TRBD2. V gave up 5 bases and J gave up 4 bases; unmatched junction bases: 8. CDR3 length: 16 amino acids. From germline, CDR1 is SGHNT and CDR2 YENEEA.

This chain uses TRBV30 with TRBJ2-1, with D perhaps assigned TRBD1 or TRBD2 (5 bases each). V was cut by 7 bases and J by 8 bases, with 21 bases left in between. In germline, CDR1 is GTSNPN, CDR2 SVGIG (reference sequence). CDR3 size: 14 residues. The CDR3 sequence: CASFRRDRAYEQFF. CDR3 bases: TGTGCCTCCTTCCGCCGGGACCGCGCATATGAGCAGTTCTTC. The full variable domain, its missing parts supplied by reference TRBV30 and TRBJ2-1, is SQTIHQWPATLVQPVGSPLSLECTVEGTSNPNLYWYRQAAGRGLQLLFYSVGIGQISSEVPQNLSASRPQDRQFILSSKKLLLSDSGFYLCASFRRDRAYEQFFGPGTRLTVL.

The chain is built from TRBV27 and TRBJ2-1, with D possibly called TRBD1 or TRBD2 (5 bases each). There are 15 residues in the CDR3. From germline, CDR1 is MNHEY and CDR2 SMNVEV (reference sequence). V was shortened by 6 bases and J by 5 bases, with 17 bases between the two germline ends. CDR3 residues: CASSLGRGRHNEQFF. Here the CDR3 DNA reads TGTGCCAGCAGCTTGGGAAGGGGACGCCACAATGAGCAGTTCTTC.

This clonotype has just a few counts. The chain couples TRBV7-9 to TRBJ1-2; unclear D gene. The V end lost 5 bases, the J end lost 2 bases, and 15 bases lay between the germline ends. Germline loops: CDR1 SEHNR, CDR2 FQNEAQ (reference sequence). The CDR3 has 15 amino acids. CDR3 residues: CASSRSTLGNYGYTF. The CDR3 DNA reads TGTGCCAGCAGCCGGTCTACGCTGGGCAACTATGGCTACACCTTC.

This chain uses TRBV4-1 with TRBJ2-3; 7 bases are a match to TRBD2. The germline V gene has CDR1 MGHRA and CDR2 YSYEKL. This CDR3 has 15 amino acids. With V trimmed by 0 bases and J by 4 bases, 4 bases remained unmatched. CDR3 protein: CASSQELGGADTQYF. DNA for the CDR3: TGCGCCAGCAGCCAAGAGCTGGGAGGGGCAGATACGCAGTATTTT.

The CDR3 nucleotides are TGCGCCAGCAGCCCCGGTGGACAGGGTAGCAATCAGCCCCAGCATTTT. It encodes CASSPGGQGSNQPQHF. The chain uses TRBV5-1 and TRBJ1-5; 8 positions match TRBD1. Germline values: CDR1 SGHRS, CDR2 YFSETQ. The CDR3 is made up of 16 amino acids. V trimming: 4 bases; J trimming: 0 bases; junction bases outside the gene matches: 6. Combining the CDR3 with reference TRBV5-1 and TRBJ1-5 gives the whole variable domain KAGVTQTPRYLIKTRGQQVTLSCSPISGHRSVSWYQQTPGQGLQFLFEYFSETQRNKGNFPGRFSGRQFSNSRSEMNVSTLELGDSALYLCASSPGGQGSNQPQHFGDGTRLSIL.

The sample holds many counts of this clonotype. The chain carries TRBV7-9 and TRBJ1-4; maybe TRBD1 (5 bases). Germline V gives CDR1 SEHNR, CDR2 FQNEAQ (reference sequence). V lost 5 bases and J lost 10, with 14 bases in between. The CDR3 contains 13 residues. The CDR3 region is CASSPNQGRKLFF. In DNA form, the CDR3 reads TGTGCCAGCAGCCCTAATCAGGGCCGAAAACTGTTTTTT.

This clonotype occurred a few times. The chain uses TRBV20-1 and TRBJ2-1; no firm D call. Germline CDR1 is DFQATT and CDR2 is SNEGSKA (reference sequence). Trimming stripped 6 bases from V and 8 bases from J, with 8 bases between. The CDR3 totals 10 residues. CDR3 residues: CSANRDEQFF. CDR3 sequence (DNA): TGCAGTGCAAATAGGGATGAGCAGTTCTTC.

Ten or more counts support this clonotype. This chain links TRBV10-3 with TRBJ2-6; no clear D gene. V lost 4 bases and J 4 bases, leaving 8 bases between the germline ends. The germline CDR1 and CDR2 sequences are ENHRY and SYGVKD. This CDR3 is built from 14 residues. The CDR3 coding sequence is TGTGCCATCAGTGGGAGAAGCGGGGCCAACGTCCTGACTTTC. This gives the protein CAISGRSGANVLTF.

This clonotype was seen at least ten times. The chain recombines TRBV12-3 or TRBV12-4 with TRBJ2-5; D is perhaps TRBD2 (5 bases). Trimming shortened V by 7 bases and J by 7 bases, and 13 bases separated the two germline ends. This CDR3 has 12 amino acids. The CDR3 spells CASTSSRRTQYF. The DNA for the CDR3 is TGTGCCAGCACATCTAGCAGGCGGACCCAGTACTTC.

The V and J genes are TRBV7-9 and TRBJ1-1; a weak D match, TRBD1 (5 bases). The CDR3 contains 12 residues. V was cut by 8 bases and J by 2 bases, with 9 bases left in between. CDR1 is SEHNR and CDR2 is FQNEAQ in the germline V gene (reference sequence). The CDR3: CASVGPNTEAFF. The CDR3 DNA is TGTGCCAGCGTGGGGCCCAACACTGAAGCTTTCTTT.

This clonotype turned up a few times. The chain employs TRBV9 and TRBJ2-7, with unresolved D. V was clipped by 0 bases and J by 0 bases, with 10 bases between them. The CDR3 spans 15 residues. Looked up from germline, CDR1 is SGDLS and CDR2 is YYNGEE. CDR3 region: CASSVGGVPSYEQYF. In nucleotides, the CDR3 is TGTGCCAGCAGCGTAGGGGGTGTTCCCTCCTACGAGCAGTACTTC. The whole variable domain, remainder taken from reference TRBV9 and TRBJ2-7, is DSGVTQTPKHLITATGQRVTLRCSPRSGDLSVYWYQQSLDQGLQFLIQYYNGEERAKGNILERFSAQQFPDLHSELNLSSLELGDSALYFCASSVGGVPSYEQYFGPGTRLTVT.